This is a list of T cell receptor beta chains from one sample in a study of beta chain features in type 1 diabetes. Method: immunoSEQ multiplex PCR; TCRdb's copy keeps in-frame clones and lacks some. The sample holds fewer than 350,000 clones, around 7.8% seen once. The sample consisted of central memory CD4+ T cells from blood. Source of these receptors: a woman aged 18-29 years in good health. Both conserved end residues are part of each CDR3. Fields, in order: V gene, clone size, D gene, CDR3 length, J gene, CDR3 DNA, CDR3 protein. D genes are given only for firm matches. The size field is filled for only some rows; it gives once, few, many or a size class.

v_gene: TRBV11-2
abundance: -
d_gene: -
len: 16
j_gene: TRBJ2-6
CDR3nt: TGTGCCAGCAGCTTAGTCGTAGCTGCTGGGGCCAACGTCCTGACTTTC
CDR3aa: CASSLVVAAGANVLTF

v_gene: TRBV4-3
abundance: few
d_gene: TRBD1
len: 14
j_gene: TRBJ1-1
CDR3nt: TGCGCCAGCAGCCGCCAACAGGGGGCAGCCGAAGCTTTCTTT
CDR3aa: CASSRQQGAAEAFF

v_gene: TRBV30
abundance: few
d_gene: -
len: 14
j_gene: TRBJ2-5
CDR3nt: TGTGCCTGGAGTGTACGTGGAGTCCCATCGACCCAGTACTTC
CDR3aa: CAWSVRGVPSTQYF

v_gene: TRBV4-1
abundance: few
d_gene: TRBD2
len: 18
j_gene: TRBJ2-1
CDR3nt: TGCGCCAGCAGCCAAGTCGATTTAGGACTAGCGGGAGCCAATGAGCAGTTCTTC
CDR3aa: CASSQVDLGLAGANEQFF

v_gene: TRBV14
abundance: -
d_gene: -
len: 15
j_gene: TRBJ2-1
CDR3nt: TGTGCCAGCAGCCCCCCAGGGTGGGTTGGTAGTGAGCAGTTCTTC
CDR3aa: CASSPPGWVGSEQFF

v_gene: TRBV9
abundance: few
d_gene: -
len: 13
j_gene: TRBJ2-5
CDR3nt: TGTGCCAGCAGCGTAGGACAGTCGGAGACCCAGTACTTC
CDR3aa: CASSVGQSETQYF

v_gene: TRBV29-1
abundance: few
d_gene: TRBD2
len: 12
j_gene: TRBJ2-5
CDR3nt: TGCAGCGCCGGGAGGGAACAAGAGACCCAGTACTTC
CDR3aa: CSAGREQETQYF

v_gene: TRBV7-7
abundance: few
d_gene: TRBD2
len: 16
j_gene: TRBJ2-5
CDR3nt: TGTGCCAGCAGCTCTTATAGCGGGGGGGCCGGGGAGACCCAGTACTTC
CDR3aa: CASSSYSGGAGETQYF

v_gene: TRBV15
abundance: many
d_gene: -
len: 12
j_gene: TRBJ1-1
CDR3nt: TGTGCCACCAGCAGAGATTTGCGGGAAGCTTTCTTT
CDR3aa: CATSRDLREAFF

v_gene: TRBV5-4
abundance: -
d_gene: -
len: 12
j_gene: TRBJ2-5
CDR3nt: TGTGCCAGCAGCCGAGGGGTGGAGACCCAGTACTTC
CDR3aa: CASSRGVETQYF

v_gene: TRBV9
abundance: few
d_gene: TRBD1
len: 15
j_gene: TRBJ1-1
CDR3nt: TGTGCCAGCAGCGTAGCGGGGACAGGGGACACTGAAGCTTTCTTT
CDR3aa: CASSVAGTGDTEAFF

v_gene: TRBV5-6
abundance: many
d_gene: TRBD1
len: 15
j_gene: TRBJ1-5
CDR3nt: TGTGCCAGCAGCCGCCAGACAGGGATGGGTCAGCCCCAGCATTTT
CDR3aa: CASSRQTGMGQPQHF

v_gene: TRBV7-2
abundance: -
d_gene: TRBD2
len: 18
j_gene: TRBJ2-3
CDR3nt: TGTGCCAGCAGCCATAGATCGACTAGCGGGGGCCGCACAGATACGCAGTATTTT
CDR3aa: CASSHRSTSGGRTDTQYF

v_gene: TRBV12-2
abundance: few
d_gene: -
len: 17
j_gene: TRBJ2-1
CDR3nt: TGTGCAAGTCGCTTCGGGACTGCCAAAAGCTCCTACAATGAGCAGTTCTTC
CDR3aa: CASRFGTAKSSYNEQFF

v_gene: TRBV6-1
abundance: few
d_gene: -
len: 12
j_gene: TRBJ1-3
CDR3nt: TGTGCCAGCAGTGAATTCCGAGGCACCATATATTTT
CDR3aa: CASSEFRGTIYF

v_gene: TRBV7-9
abundance: -
d_gene: TRBD2
len: 13
j_gene: TRBJ2-7
CDR3nt: TGTGCCAGCAGCTCAACCATAGCGGGAGATGTGTACTTC
CDR3aa: CASSSTIAGDVYF